The TCR beta chain under discussion was sequenced for a study of blood T cell repertoires in COVID-19. Study overall: COVID-19 samples, acute and convalescent, were from the United States, Italy and Spain. T cells, B-cell-depleted T cells, or PBMCs provided the cDNA or gDNA that served as material.

Original data processing: Reference gene primer amplification in the assay estimated nucleated cell counts. The protocol was immunoSEQ multiplex PCR, while the TCRdb copy is restricted to in-frame clones and leaves out a portion. V and J calls and clone size come straight from that table; D and trimming were deduced from the DNA. The sample shows approximately 96,000 clones, approximately 91% of them seen only once. The germline CDR1 and CDR2 sequences are SGHTA and FQGNSA. The CDR3 has 14 residues. The V gene lost 3 bases and the J gene lost 6 bases, with 15 bases spanning the gap. The source is a man aged 55 to 70 with acute or convalescent COVID-19. The specimen was peripheral blood. The chain uses TRBV7-2 and TRBJ2-7, with D tentatively TRBD2 (6 bases). This CDR3 is CASSFYRDSSEQYF. The CDR3 region has the DNA TGTGCCAGCAGCTTTTACCGGGACTCTAGCGAGCAGTACTTC.